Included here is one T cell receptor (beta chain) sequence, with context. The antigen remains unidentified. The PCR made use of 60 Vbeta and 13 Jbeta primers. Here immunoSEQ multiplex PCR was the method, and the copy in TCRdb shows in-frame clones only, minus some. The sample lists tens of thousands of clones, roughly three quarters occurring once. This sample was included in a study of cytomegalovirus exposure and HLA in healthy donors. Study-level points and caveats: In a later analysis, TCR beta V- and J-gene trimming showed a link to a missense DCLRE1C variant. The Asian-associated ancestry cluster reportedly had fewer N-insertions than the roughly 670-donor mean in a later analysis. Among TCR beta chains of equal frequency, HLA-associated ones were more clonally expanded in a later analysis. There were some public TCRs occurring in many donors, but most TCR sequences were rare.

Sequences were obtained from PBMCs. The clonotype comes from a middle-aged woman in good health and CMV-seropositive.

CDR3 coding DNA: TGTGCCAGTAGTACCCCAGCCCACAGTGAAAAACTGTTTTTT. This sequence encodes CASSTPAHSEKLFF. The chain links TRBV19 to TRBJ1-4; D ambiguous. CDR1 and CDR2 (germline): LNHDA, SQIVND (reference sequence). Between the trimmed V and J ends, which lost 4 bases and 7 bases, there was a span of 13 bases. This CDR3 is built from 14 residues. Full variable domain (remainder filled in from reference TRBV19 and TRBJ1-4): DGGITQSPKYLFRKEGQNVTLSCEQNLNHDAMYWYRQDPGQGLRLIYYSQIVNDFQKGDIAEGYSVSREKKESFPLTVTSAQKNPTAFYLCASSTPAHSEKLFFGSGTQLSVL.